This T cell receptor (beta chain) derives from a study of blood T cells in healthy people across ages. This CDR3 region has 15 residues. Deletions cut 3 bases from V and 7 bases from J, with 16 bases between. Germline V gene sequence: CDR1 SGHTA, CDR2 FQGNSA. A second roughly 6 to 12 cycle PCR used barcoded and J-beta primers. Each cDNA molecule was tagged by a template-switch adaptor with 12 random nucleotides. TCRdb recomputed calls from the 5' RACE reads with MiXCR, one row per CDR3 protein. Of some 880,000 distinct CDR3 sequences in the sample, around 34% were seen once. The TCR comes from a man aged 18 to 35 in good health. The chain combines TRBV7-2 with TRBJ1-5; D remains ambiguous. The sequencing input was blood. The CDR3 sequence: CASSLYQGEAQPQHF. The CDR3 DNA reads as TGTGCCAGCAGCTTGTACCAAGGTGAAGCACAGCCCCAGCATTTT.